One and the same sample provided the 15 T cell receptor beta chains below, sequenced in a study of cytomegalovirus exposure and HLA in healthy donors. Measured with immunoSEQ multiplex PCR; TCRdb has only the in-frame clones, and not every one. The data contain about 21,000 clones, 97% of them singletons. The sequencing sample was made of PBMCs. All receptors derive from a man aged 25 to 45 in good health and CMV-seropositive.

On this clone: The junction departs from germline at one end; a sequencing error may be responsible. The genes are TRBV11-3 and TRBJ2-2; a possible D gene is TRBD2 (6 bases). The CDR3 has 13 residues. CDR1 SGHNT and CDR2 YENEEA come from the germline V gene. CDR3: CASSPGLTGELFF. The CDR3 region has the DNA TGTGCCAGCAGCCCGGGACTCACCGGGGAGTTGTTTTTT.

This clone came up once. V is TRBV27 and J is TRBJ2-1, with 11 bases aligning to TRBD2. The length of the CDR3 is 16 residues. Germline V gene lookup returns CDR1 MNHEY and CDR2 SMNVEV (reference sequence). The ends lost 6 bases at V and 8 bases at J; junction bases unmatched: 12. The CDR3 reads CASRSLLAGVAHEQFF. Written as DNA, the CDR3 is TGTGCCAGCAGATCCCTACTAGCGGGAGTTGCACATGAGCAGTTCTTC.

This chain joins TRBV7-2 and TRBJ2-3; D gene ambiguous. Germline assignment: CDR1 SGHTA and CDR2 FQGNSA. CDR3 length: 12 amino acids. V lost 2 bases and J 7 bases, leaving 7 bases between the germline ends. CDR3 bases: TGTGCCAGCAGCTTACGGGTTAATACGCAGTATTTT. This translates into CASSLRVNTQYF.

This chain joins TRBV4-3 and TRBJ2-3, with 11 bases matching TRBD2. CDR1 is LGHNA, CDR2 YSLEER, per germline. This CDR3 contains 16 residues. The V segment lost 2 bases and the J segment 5 bases; nucleotides outside the gene matches: 6. CDR3 bases: TGCGCCAGCAGCCAACCCACTAGCGGGAGAGAAGATACGCAGTATTTT. Its protein product is CASSQPTSGREDTQYF.

The V call is TRBV6-5, the J call TRBJ1-1; perhaps TRBD1 as D (5 bases). CDR1 MNHEY and CDR2 SVGAGI come from the germline V gene. CDR3 length: 12 residues. Trimming shortened V by 6 bases and J by 11 bases, and 16 bases separated the two germline ends. CDR3: CASRNSRVRAFF. The CDR3 nucleotides read TGTGCCAGCAGGAACAGCAGGGTACGGGCTTTCTTT.

This chain joins TRBV29-1 and TRBJ1-3, with 8 bases aligning to TRBD1. CDR3 length: 12 residues. Unmatched junction bases numbered 6, after V lost 6 bases and J lost 8 bases. CDR1 is SQVTM and CDR2 is ANQGSEA in the germline V gene. The CDR3 protein is CSVQTGADTIYF. CDR3 in DNA: TGCAGCGTCCAGACAGGGGCTGACACCATATATTTT.

The rearrangement links TRBV9 to TRBJ1-2; TRBD1 agrees at 7 bases. In germline, CDR1 is SGDLS, CDR2 YYNGEE. The CDR3 sequence is 14 residues long. V was pared by 2 bases and J by 1 base, with 2 bases of the junction left unmatched. The CDR3 region is CASSVDRINYGYTF. In DNA form, the CDR3 reads TGTGCCAGCAGCGTGGACAGGATTAACTATGGCTACACCTTC.

This chain links TRBV4-3 with TRBJ2-7, with TRBD1 as a possible D gene (5 bases). Germline assignment: CDR1 LGHNA and CDR2 YSLEER. V gave up 3 bases and J gave up 5 bases, with 11 bases separating them. The CDR3 extends over 13 amino acids. CDR3 sequence: CASSQDIPHEQYF. The CDR3, as DNA: TGCGCCAGCAGCCAGGACATTCCCCACGAGCAGTACTTC.

This chain connects TRBV11-2 to TRBJ1-4; 9 bases line up with TRBD1. V dropped 4 bases and J dropped 7; count of bases not matched to a gene: 7. This CDR3 region has 15 residues. Germline V lookup: CDR1 SGHAT, CDR2 FQNNGV. DNA for the CDR3: TGTGCCAGCAGCTCCGGGGACAGGGACCTTGAAAAACTGTTTTTT. It yields the protein CASSSGDRDLEKLFF.

V is TRBV7-9 and J is TRBJ2-2, with a tentative D call TRBD1 (6 bases). CDR1 and CDR2 (germline): SEHNR, FQNEAQ (reference sequence). The V and J ends lost 8 bases and 3 bases respectively, with 16 bases between them. The CDR3 has 15 amino acids. The CDR3: CASHRTVNYTGELFF. CDR3 sequence (DNA): TGTGCCAGCCACCGGACAGTTAATTACACCGGGGAGCTGTTTTTT. Drawing the rest from reference TRBV7-9 and TRBJ2-2, the complete variable domain is DTGVSQNPRHKITKRGQNVTFRCDPISEHNRLYWYRQTLGQGPEFLTYFQNEAQLEKSRLLSDRFSAERPKGSFSTLEIQRTEQGDSAMYLCASHRTVNYTGELFFGEGSRLTVL.

The chain has TRBV5-1 and TRBJ1-5, with 9 bases matching TRBD1. The CDR3 sequence is 15 residues long. CDR1 and CDR2 from the germline V gene are SGHRS and YFSETQ. The junction had 5 bases not matched to a gene; V was cut back by 6 bases and J by 1 base. Here the CDR3 reads CASTPGTGSNQPQHF. CDR3 nucleotide sequence: TGCGCCAGCACCCCAGGGACAGGGAGCAATCAGCCCCAGCATTTT.

This clone was observed a single time. This sequence joins TRBV4-1 and TRBJ2-7; 11 nucleotides match TRBD2. J was trimmed by 5 bases and V by 0 bases; bases with no gene match: 12. CDR1 and CDR2 from the germline V gene are MGHRA and YSYEKL. The CDR3 runs 18 residues. The CDR3 loop reads CASSQDRTSGLLFDEQYF. The CDR3, as DNA: TGCGCCAGCAGCCAAGATCGGACTAGCGGGCTCCTATTCGACGAGCAGTACTTC.

V is TRBV28 and J is TRBJ2-1, with 8 bases identical to TRBD2. The V and J ends lost 0 bases and 4 bases, in that order; junction bases with no gene match: 8. The germline gives CDR1 MDHEN, CDR2 SYDVKM. This CDR3 region has 17 residues. In DNA form, the CDR3 reads TGTGCCAGCAGTTTATGGGTTGATAGCGGGAATTACAATGAGCAGTTCTTC. Protein sequence: CASSLWVDSGNYNEQFF.

The chain carries TRBV28 and TRBJ1-2; 7 bases match TRBD1. With 2 bases clipped from V and 7 bases from J, the junction kept 4 bases outside the gene matches. CDR3 length: 13 amino acids. Germline V gene lookup returns CDR1 MDHEN and CDR2 SYDVKM. CDR3 in amino acids: CASSLRGGAGYTF. CDR3 nucleotides: TGTGCCAGCAGTTTACGAGGGGGCGCTGGCTACACCTTC.

The V call is TRBV7-2, the J call TRBJ2-7; 11 bases map to TRBD2. Per the germline V gene, CDR1 is SGHTA and CDR2 is FQGNSA. The CDR3 spans 15 residues. V gave up 4 bases and J gave up 3 bases; unmatched junction bases: 5. The CDR3 DNA reads TGTGCCAGCAGCTATAGACTAGCGGGATACTACGAGCAGTACTTC. Its protein is CASSYRLAGYYEQYF.